This T cell receptor (beta chain) was captured in a study of Tregs in tolerant kidney transplant recipients. Study-level results: Antigen-driven expansion was suggested because donor-specific Tregs expanded more than all Tregs in tolerant patients. Activated donor B cell expansion appeared to reveal the most relevant donor-specific TCRbeta repertoire.

A note on this clone: Its antigen is not known.

Profiling relied on immunoSEQ multiplex PCR, and the TCRdb table lists in-frame clones only, not all of them. The table records about 110,000 clones, 90% of them present only once. The CDR3 is 15 amino acids. The V gene end was trimmed by 5 bases and the J gene end by 7 bases; junction bases not matched to a gene: 13. Germline V gene data show CDR1 as MNHNY and CDR2 as SVGAGI (reference sequence). Unstimulated regulatory T cells (CD4+CD25+CD127-), CD4+CD25- non-regulatory cells, CD4 and CD8 cells were FACS-sorted from thawed PBMCs. The specimen was CD4+ T cells from blood, collected before the transplant. The source is a human donor who received a combined kidney and bone marrow transplant. The chain employs TRBV6-6 and TRBJ2-7; 8 bases are shared with TRBD2. The CDR3 reads CASSDVAGGLSEQYF. The CDR3 bases are TGTGCCAGCAGTGACGTGGCGGGGGGCCTTAGTGAGCAGTACTTC.